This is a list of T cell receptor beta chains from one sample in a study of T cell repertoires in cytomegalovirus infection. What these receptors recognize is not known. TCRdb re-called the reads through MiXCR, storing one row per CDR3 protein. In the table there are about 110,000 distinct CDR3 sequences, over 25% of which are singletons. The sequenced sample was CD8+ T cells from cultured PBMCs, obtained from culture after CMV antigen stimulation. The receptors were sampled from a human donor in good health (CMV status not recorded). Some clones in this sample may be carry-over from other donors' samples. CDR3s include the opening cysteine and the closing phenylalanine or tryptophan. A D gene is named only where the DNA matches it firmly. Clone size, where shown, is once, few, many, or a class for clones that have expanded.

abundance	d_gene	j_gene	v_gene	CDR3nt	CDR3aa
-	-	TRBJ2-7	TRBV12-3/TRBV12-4	TGTGCCAGCAGCCCCTTTTCCCGGGTTAGGCCCTACGAGCAGTACTTC	CASSPFSRVRPYEQYF
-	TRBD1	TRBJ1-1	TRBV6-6	TGTGCCAGCAACACAGGACAGGGACCTGAAGCTTTCTTT	CASNTGQGPEAFF
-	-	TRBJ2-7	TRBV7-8	TGTGCCAGCAGCTTAGGGCCGTTCAAGTACTTC	CASSLGPFKYF
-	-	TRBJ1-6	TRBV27	TGTGCCAGCAGTTTTGGGGGGAGCTATAATTCACCCCTCCACTTT	CASSFGGSYNSPLHF
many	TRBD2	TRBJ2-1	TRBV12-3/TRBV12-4	TGTGCCAGCATTCCGAAGGGCGGGGGGGCCTACAATGAGCAGTTCTTC	CASIPKGGGAYNEQFF
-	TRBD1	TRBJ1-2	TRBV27	TGTGCCAGCAGTAAGGTGGGACAGACCAATAACTATGGCTACACCTTC	CASSKVGQTNNYGYTF
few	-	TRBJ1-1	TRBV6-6	TGTGCCAGCAGTAAGAGGGTCATGAACACTGAAGCTTTCTTT	CASSKRVMNTEAFF
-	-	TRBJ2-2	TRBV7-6	TGTGCCAGCAGCTTAGGAGGAGTCCTGGGGCCCGGGGAGCTGTTTTTT	CASSLGGVLGPGELFF
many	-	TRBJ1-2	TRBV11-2	TGTGCCAGCAGCTTAGAGGCAGGTTCGTTCTATGGCTACACCTTC	CASSLEAGSFYGYTF
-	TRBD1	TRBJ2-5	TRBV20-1	TGCAGTGCTAGGGAGAGACAGGGTCCAGGCCAGTACTTC	CSARERQGPGQYF
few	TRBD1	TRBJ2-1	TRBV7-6	TGTGCCAGCAGCATTGGGACAGGGCCGAACGAGCAGTTCTTC	CASSIGTGPNEQFF
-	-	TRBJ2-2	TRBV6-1	TGTGCCAGCAGTGAATATGGGACCGGGGGGCGAACCGGGGAGCTGTTTTTT	CASSEYGTGGRTGELFF
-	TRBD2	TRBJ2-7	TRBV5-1	TGCGCCAGCAGAAGTATAGCGGGGCCCTCCTACGAGCAGTACTTC	CASRSIAGPSYEQYF
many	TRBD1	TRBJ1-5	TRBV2	TGTGCCAGCCAGACAGGGGACAATCAGCCCCAGCATTTT	CASQTGDNQPQHF
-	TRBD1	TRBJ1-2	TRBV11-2	TGTGCCAGCAGCTTAGGAGGGACAGGGGCTAACTATGGCTACACCTTC	CASSLGGTGANYGYTF
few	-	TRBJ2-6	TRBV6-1	TGTGCCAGCAGTAGGGGTACAGGGTCTGGGGCCAACGTCCTGACTTTC	CASSRGTGSGANVLTF
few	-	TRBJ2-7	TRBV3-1	TGTGCCAGCAGCCAAAATATATACGAGCAGTACTTC	CASSQNIYEQYF
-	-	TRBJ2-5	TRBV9	TGTGCCAGCAGCGTAGGGGGGCGTCGAAACCAAGAGACCCAGTACTTC	CASSVGGRRNQETQYF
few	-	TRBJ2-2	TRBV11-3	TGTGCCAGCAGCCGGGGTAGCGGACAGACAAACACCGGGGAGCTGTTTTTT	CASSRGSGQTNTGELFF
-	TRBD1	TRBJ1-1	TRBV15	TGTGCCACCAGCAGAGACTCTGACCTCTACAGGGGAAATGAAGCTTTCTTT	CATSRDSDLYRGNEAFF
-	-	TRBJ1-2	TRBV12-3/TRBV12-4	TGTGCCAGCAGTGACAGCCCGTCGGGTGGCTACACCTTC	CASSDSPSGGYTF
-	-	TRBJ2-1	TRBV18	TGTGCCAGCGCCGCACACATCGGGACAACCCAGTGGGGCAATGAGCAGTTCTTC	CASAAHIGTTQWGNEQFF
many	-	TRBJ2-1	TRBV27	TGTGCCAGCGGAACAGGGAGGGAGCAGTTCTTC	CASGTGREQFF
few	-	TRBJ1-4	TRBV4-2	TGTGCCAGCAGCCAACTAGGGGGGACTAATGAAAAACTGTTTTTT	CASSQLGGTNEKLFF
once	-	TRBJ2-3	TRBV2	TGTGCCAGCAGGGCCGTCGGGGATACGCAGTATTTT	CASRAVGDTQYF
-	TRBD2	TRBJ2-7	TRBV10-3	TGTGCCATCAGTGAGTCGCGAAGCGGGACCGGGACCTACGAGCAGTACTTC	CAISESRSGTGTYEQYF
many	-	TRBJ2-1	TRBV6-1	TGTGCCAGCAGTGAACTCCGGGGCACGGTTGAGCAGTTCTTC	CASSELRGTVEQFF
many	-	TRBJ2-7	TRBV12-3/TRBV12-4	TGTGCCAGCAGTCCCGGACCCACAGGGGAGCAGTACTTC	CASSPGPTGEQYF
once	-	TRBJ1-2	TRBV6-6	TGTGCCAGCAGTTACTCGCCAGACACTCTGCTTGGCTACACCTTC	CASSYSPDTLLGYTF
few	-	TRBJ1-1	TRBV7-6	TGTGCCAGCAGCTCCCCCGGGGGAAGTGGCACTGAAGCTTTCTTT	CASSSPGGSGTEAFF
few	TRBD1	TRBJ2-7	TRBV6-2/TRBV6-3	TGTGCCAGCAGTTATCAGGGGGTCGAGCAGTACTTC	CASSYQGVEQYF
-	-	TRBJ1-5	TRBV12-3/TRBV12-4	TGTGCCAGCGGAGCAGGGGATGGAAATCAGCCCCAGCATTTT	CASGAGDGNQPQHF
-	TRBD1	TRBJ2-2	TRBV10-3	TGTGCCATCAGTGCGACAGGGGGAGGGGACACCGGGGAGCTGTTTTTT	CAISATGGGDTGELFF
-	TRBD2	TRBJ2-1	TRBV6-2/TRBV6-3	TGTGCCAGCAGTACTGGGACTAGCGGGGGGCCTTCCTACAATGAGCAGTTCTTC	CASSTGTSGGPSYNEQFF
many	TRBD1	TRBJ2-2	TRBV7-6	TGTGCCACCAAACTACCCCGGGACAGGGCCGACACCGGGGAGCTGTTTTTT	CATKLPRDRADTGELFF
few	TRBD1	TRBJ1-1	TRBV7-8	TGTGCCAGCAGCTTAGGGGGACAGTTTGAAGCTTTCTTT	CASSLGGQFEAFF
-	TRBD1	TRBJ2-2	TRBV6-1	TGTGCCAGCAGTTTTGGACAGGGGTACACCGGGGAGCTGTTTTTT	CASSFGQGYTGELFF
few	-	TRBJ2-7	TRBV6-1	TGTGCCAGCAGTGAATGGTCATGGGGCGTCTACGAGCAGTACTTC	CASSEWSWGVYEQYF
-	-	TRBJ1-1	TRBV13	TGTGCCAGCAGTTTCTTGGGGGATACTGAAGCTTTCTTT	CASSFLGDTEAFF
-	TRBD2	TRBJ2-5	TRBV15	TGTGCCACCAGCACCTTCCCTTCTAGCGGGGGGCTACAAGAGACCCAGTACTTC	CATSTFPSSGGLQETQYF
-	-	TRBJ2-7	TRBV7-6	TGTGCCAGCAGCTCGACGGGGGCCTCCTACGAGCAGTACTTC	CASSSTGASYEQYF
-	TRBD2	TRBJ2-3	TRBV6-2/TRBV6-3	TGTGCCAGCAGTTACTACGGACTAGGCCCAGATACGCAGTATTTT	CASSYYGLGPDTQYF
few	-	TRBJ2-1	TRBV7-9	TGTGCCAGCAGCGTACAGGTCAATGAGCAGTTCTTC	CASSVQVNEQFF
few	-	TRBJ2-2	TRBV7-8	TGTGCCAGCAGCCAATTCTCGGACGCCGGGGAGCTGTTTTTT	CASSQFSDAGELFF
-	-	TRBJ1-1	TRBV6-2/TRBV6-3	TGTGCCAGCAGTGAATGGGGGAGTGGCACTGAAGCTTTCTTT	CASSEWGSGTEAFF
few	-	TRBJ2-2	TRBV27	TGTGCCAGCAGTTTTGTAGAGAACACCGGGGAGCTGTTTTTT	CASSFVENTGELFF